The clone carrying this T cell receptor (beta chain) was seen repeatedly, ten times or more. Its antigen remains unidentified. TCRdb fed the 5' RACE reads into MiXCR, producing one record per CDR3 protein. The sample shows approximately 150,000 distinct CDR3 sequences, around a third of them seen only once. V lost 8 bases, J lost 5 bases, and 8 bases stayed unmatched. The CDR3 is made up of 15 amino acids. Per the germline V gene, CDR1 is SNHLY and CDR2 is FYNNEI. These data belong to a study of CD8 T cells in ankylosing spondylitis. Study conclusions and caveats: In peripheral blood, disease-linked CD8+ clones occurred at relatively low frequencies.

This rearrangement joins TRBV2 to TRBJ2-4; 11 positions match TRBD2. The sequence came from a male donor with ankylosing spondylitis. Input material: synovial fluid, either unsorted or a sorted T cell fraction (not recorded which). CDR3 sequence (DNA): TGTGCCAGCCACTCGCTAGCGGGAGGAGAAAACATTCAGTACTTC. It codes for CASHSLAGGENIQYF.